The clone carrying this TCR beta chain showed up just a few times. The antigen is unknown. These data originate in a study of T cells after yellow fever vaccination. The overall study: Preparation of the low-cell-number fractions used SMART-Seq v4 Ultra Low Input. Whole-study findings and limits: Most primary-vaccination clones reappeared after the booster (approximately 95% CD4, roughly 88% CD8). Within FACS-sorted repertoires, abundant clonotypes contaminating from the bulk population could be present.

There are 15 residues in the CDR3. Germline CDR1 and CDR2: SGHAT and FQDESV (reference sequence). V gave up 5 bases and J gave up 5 bases; unmatched junction bases: 9. From the 5' RACE reads, TCRdb called clonotypes with MiXCR, one entry per CDR3 protein. This sample has about 300,000 distinct CDR3 sequences, with around 7% found just once. This sequence joins TRBV11-1 and TRBJ2-5, with 9 nucleotides matching TRBD1. This clonotype originated in a man younger than 35 who received the YFV17D yellow fever vaccine. The material was PBMCs, obtained more than 40 days after the first yellow fever vaccination. The CDR3 is CASSLGQGTSETQYF. CDR3 bases: TGTGCCAGCAGCCTGGGACAGGGAACATCGGAGACCCAGTACTTC.